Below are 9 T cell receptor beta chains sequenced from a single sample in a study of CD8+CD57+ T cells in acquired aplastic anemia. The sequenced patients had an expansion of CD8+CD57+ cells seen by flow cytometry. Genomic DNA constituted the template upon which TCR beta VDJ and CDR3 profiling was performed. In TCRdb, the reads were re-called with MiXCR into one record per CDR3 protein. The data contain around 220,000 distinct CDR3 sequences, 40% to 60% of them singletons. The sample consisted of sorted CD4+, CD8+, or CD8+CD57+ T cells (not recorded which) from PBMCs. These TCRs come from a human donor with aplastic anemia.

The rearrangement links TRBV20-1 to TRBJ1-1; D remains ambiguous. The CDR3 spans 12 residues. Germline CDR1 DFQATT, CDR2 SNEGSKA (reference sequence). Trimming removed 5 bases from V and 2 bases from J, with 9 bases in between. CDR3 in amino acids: CSAYSTNTEAFF. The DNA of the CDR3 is TGCAGTGCTTACAGCACTAACACTGAAGCTTTCTTT.

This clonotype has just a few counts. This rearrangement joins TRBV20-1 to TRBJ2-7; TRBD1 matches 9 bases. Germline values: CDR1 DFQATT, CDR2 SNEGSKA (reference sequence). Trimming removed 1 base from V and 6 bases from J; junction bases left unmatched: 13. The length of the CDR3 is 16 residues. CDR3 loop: CSARARDREWGVEQYF. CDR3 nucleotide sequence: TGCAGTGCTAGAGCCCGGGACAGGGAATGGGGCGTCGAGCAGTACTTC.

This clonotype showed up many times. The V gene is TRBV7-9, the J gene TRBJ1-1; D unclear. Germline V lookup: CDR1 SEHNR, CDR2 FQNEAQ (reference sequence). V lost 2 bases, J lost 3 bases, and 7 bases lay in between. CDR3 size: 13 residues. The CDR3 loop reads CASSLPEDTEAFF. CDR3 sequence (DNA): TGTGCCAGCAGCTTACCTGAGGACACTGAAGCTTTCTTT.

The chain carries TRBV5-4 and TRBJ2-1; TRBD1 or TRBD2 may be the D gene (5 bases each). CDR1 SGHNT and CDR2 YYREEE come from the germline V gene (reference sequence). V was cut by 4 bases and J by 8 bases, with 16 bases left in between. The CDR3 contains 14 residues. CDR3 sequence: CASSGSGTADEQFF. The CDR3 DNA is TGTGCCAGCAGCGGAAGTGGGACGGCGGATGAGCAGTTCTTC.

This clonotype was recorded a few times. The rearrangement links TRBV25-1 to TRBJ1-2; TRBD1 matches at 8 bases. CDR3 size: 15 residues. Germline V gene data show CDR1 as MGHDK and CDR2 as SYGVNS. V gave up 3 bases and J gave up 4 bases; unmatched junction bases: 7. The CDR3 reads CASSETGQVTYGYTF. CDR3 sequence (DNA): TGTGCCAGCAGTGAGACGGGACAGGTGACCTATGGCTACACCTTC.

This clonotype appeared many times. The CDR3 spells CASSFQGTAEAFF. In nucleotides, the CDR3 is TGCGCCAGCAGCTTTCAAGGGACAGCTGAAGCTTTCTTT. The chain uses TRBV5-1 and TRBJ1-1; the match to TRBD1 covers 7 bases. Germline CDR1 and CDR2: SGHRS and YFSETQ. V gave up 2 bases and J gave up 6 bases; unmatched junction bases: 4. The CDR3 spans 13 residues.

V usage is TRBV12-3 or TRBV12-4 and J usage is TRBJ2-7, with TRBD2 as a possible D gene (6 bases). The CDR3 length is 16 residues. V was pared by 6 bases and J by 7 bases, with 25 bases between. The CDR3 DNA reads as TGTGCCAGCAGGCCACCTGTGGCTGGGGGGTACGTGGAGCAGTACTTC. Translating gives CASRPPVAGGYVEQYF.

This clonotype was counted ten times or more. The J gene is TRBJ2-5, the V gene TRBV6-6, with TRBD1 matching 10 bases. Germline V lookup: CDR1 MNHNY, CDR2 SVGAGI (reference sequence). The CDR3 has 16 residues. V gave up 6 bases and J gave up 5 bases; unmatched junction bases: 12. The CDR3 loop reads CASRHSQQGQGETQYF. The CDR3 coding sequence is TGTGCCAGCAGACATTCTCAGCAGGGACAGGGGGAGACCCAGTACTTC.

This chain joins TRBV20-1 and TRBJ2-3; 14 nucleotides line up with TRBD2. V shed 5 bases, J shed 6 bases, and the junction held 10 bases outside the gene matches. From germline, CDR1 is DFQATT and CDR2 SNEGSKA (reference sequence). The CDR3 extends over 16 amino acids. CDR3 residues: CSARVPGLAGADTQYF. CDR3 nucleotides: TGCAGTGCTCGCGTACCGGGACTAGCGGGAGCCGATACGCAGTATTTT.